Listed below are T cell receptor beta chains from one sample, sequenced in a study of shared clonotypes between healthy human individuals. Repertoires were generated with immunoSEQ multiplex PCR, while TCRdb's copy carries only in-frame clones and drops some. The data hold roughly 1,500,000 clones, with 98% to 99% observed a single time. Material: naive CD4+ T cells sorted from blood. Receptors were obtained from a man aged 25-45 years in good health. Both conserved end residues are part of each CDR3. The order of the fields is clone size, D gene, V gene, J gene, CDR3 protein, CDR3 DNA. A D gene is named only where the DNA matches it firmly. Size tells how often a clone was seen (once, few, many) or the class of an expanded clone, and some rows leave it out.

>.|.|TRBV7-9|TRBJ2-4
CASSLDLLSAGKYF
TGTGCCAGCAGCTTAGATCTGCTTTCAGCCGGAAAGTACTTC
>.|.|TRBV5-6|TRBJ1-1
CASSFVGRPTEAFF
TGTGCCAGCAGCTTTGTGGGCAGGCCAACTGAAGCTTTCTTT
>.|.|TRBV19|TRBJ2-7
CASSLSRSSYEQYF
TGTGCCAGTAGTTTATCAAGAAGCTCCTACGAGCAGTACTTC
>.|TRBD1|TRBV28|TRBJ1-1
CASSLWGQGGTEAFF
TGTGCCAGCAGTTTATGGGGACAGGGTGGCACTGAAGCTTTCTTT
>once|.|TRBV6-4|TRBJ2-2
CASTLHHSNTGELFF
TGTGCCAGCACTTTACACCATTCGAACACCGGGGAGCTGTTTTTT
>.|.|TRBV6-6|TRBJ1-1
CASSYSRGNTEAFF
TGTGCCAGCAGTTACTCGAGGGGCAACACTGAAGCTTTCTTT
>once|.|TRBV19|TRBJ2-5
CASSIGGQGMQTQYF
TGTGCCAGTAGTATCGGGGGGCAGGGGATGCAGACCCAGTACTTC
>.|.|TRBV5-1|TRBJ2-3
CASRLGMGTDTQYF
TGCGCCAGCAGATTGGGTATGGGCACAGATACGCAGTATTTT
>.|.|TRBV5-4|TRBJ1-5
CASSLGPVSNQPQHF
TGTGCCAGCAGCTTGGGCCCAGTTAGCAATCAGCCCCAGCATTTT
>.|TRBD2|TRBV28|TRBJ2-1
CASNEREDEQFF
TGTGCCAGCAACGAACGGGAGGATGAGCAGTTCTTC
>.|TRBD1|TRBV19|TRBJ1-5
CASSLRQGYQPQHF
TGTGCCAGTAGTTTGCGACAGGGGTATCAGCCCCAGCATTTT
>.|.|TRBV5-1|TRBJ1-1
CASSEGVNTEAFF
TGCGCCAGCAGCGAGGGCGTGAACACTGAAGCTTTCTTT
>.|.|TRBV28|TRBJ1-1
CASSFGGRRTEAFF
TGTGCCAGCAGTTTCGGGGGGCGACGAACTGAAGCTTTCTTT
>.|.|TRBV5-6|TRBJ2-7
CASSFRFGYEQYF
TGTGCCAGCAGCTTCCGTTTCGGCTACGAGCAGTACTTC
>.|.|TRBV11-2|TRBJ2-7
CASSLVGVSPLFEQYF
TGTGCCAGCAGCTTAGTGGGTGTTAGCCCCCTGTTCGAGCAGTACTTC
>.|TRBD2|TRBV27|TRBJ2-7
CASRATSGRLLSYEQYF
TGTGCCAGCAGAGCTACTAGCGGGAGACTCCTCTCCTACGAGCAGTACTTC
>once|TRBD2|TRBV7-8|TRBJ2-3
CASSLEGLALGDTQYF
TGTGCCAGCAGCTTAGAGGGACTAGCGCTGGGGGATACGCAGTATTTT
>.|TRBD2|TRBV5-1|TRBJ2-1
CASTRGTSGYNEQFF
TGCGCCAGCACGAGGGGGACTAGCGGCTACAATGAGCAGTTCTTC
>.|.|TRBV2|TRBJ2-1
CANQNLNREGAYNEQFF
TGTGCCAACCAGAACCTAAACAGGGAAGGAGCCTACAATGAGCAGTTCTTC
>.|.|TRBV11-2|TRBJ2-5
CASSALRETQYF
TGTGCCAGCAGCGCACTCCGGGAAACCCAGTACTTC
>once|.|TRBV30|TRBJ2-5
CAWSAQETQYF
TGTGCCTGGAGTGCCCAAGAGACCCAGTACTTC
>.|.|TRBV14|TRBJ1-2
CASSHTTTGLIYGYTF
TGTGCCAGCAGCCACACCACTACAGGGCTGATCTATGGCTACACCTTC
>.|TRBD1|TRBV5-4|TRBJ2-7
CASSLETGAVEQYF
TGTGCCAGCAGCTTGGAGACAGGGGCTGTCGAGCAGTACTTC
>.|.|TRBV5-6|TRBJ2-3
CASSLTGEADTQYF
TGTGCCAGCAGCTTGACGGGAGAGGCAGATACGCAGTATTTT
>.|TRBD1|TRBV27|TRBJ2-7
CASSYGQAYEQYF
TGTGCCAGCAGTTACGGACAGGCCTACGAGCAGTACTTC
>.|.|TRBV2|TRBJ1-2
CASTRYSNYGYTF
TGTGCCAGCACTCGTTATTCGAACTATGGCTACACCTTC
>.|TRBD2|TRBV7-9|TRBJ2-1
CASSLYTLAGDHNEQFF
TGTGCCAGCAGCTTATACACACTAGCGGGAGACCACAATGAGCAGTTCTTC
>.|TRBD1|TRBV7-2|TRBJ2-7
CASSLRQGADYEQYF
TGTGCCAGCAGCTTAAGACAGGGGGCAGACTACGAGCAGTACTTC
>.|.|TRBV4-3|TRBJ1-3
CASSHLIQSSGNTIYF
TGCGCCAGCAGCCACCTAATACAAAGCTCTGGAAACACCATATATTTT
>once|TRBD2|TRBV10-2|TRBJ2-7
CASSESRRGSEQYF
TGCGCCAGCAGTGAGTCGAGGCGGGGGAGTGAGCAGTACTTC
>.|.|TRBV4-1|TRBJ2-3
CASSQDSDSSTDTQYF
TGCGCCAGCAGCCAAGACAGCGACTCTAGCACAGATACGCAGTATTTT
>.|TRBD2|TRBV27|TRBJ2-1
CASSAIPGLAGLYNEQFF
TGTGCCAGCAGCGCTATCCCAGGACTAGCGGGACTCTACAATGAGCAGTTCTTC
>.|TRBD1|TRBV19|TRBJ1-5
CASSLGQGDQPQHF
TGTGCCAGTAGCCTTGGACAGGGCGATCAGCCCCAGCATTTT
>.|TRBD1|TRBV18|TRBJ1-2
CASSPRTGGYGYTF
TGTGCCAGCTCACCTAGGACAGGGGGGTATGGCTACACCTTC
>.|.|TRBV6-1|TRBJ2-7
CASSVPWQSEVF
TGTGCCAGCAGTGTGCCGTGGCAGTCCGAGGTCTTC
>once|TRBD2|TRBV28|TRBJ2-1
CASSFGTSGNEQFF
TGTGCCAGCAGTTTCGGGACTAGCGGAAATGAGCAGTTCTTC
>.|.|TRBV13|TRBJ2-7
CASSPQGGVISYEQYF
TGTGCCAGCAGCCCACAGGGCGGGGTAATTTCCTACGAGCAGTACTTC
>.|.|TRBV2|TRBJ2-7
CASRDYEQYF
TGTGCCAGCAGAGACTACGAGCAGTACTTC